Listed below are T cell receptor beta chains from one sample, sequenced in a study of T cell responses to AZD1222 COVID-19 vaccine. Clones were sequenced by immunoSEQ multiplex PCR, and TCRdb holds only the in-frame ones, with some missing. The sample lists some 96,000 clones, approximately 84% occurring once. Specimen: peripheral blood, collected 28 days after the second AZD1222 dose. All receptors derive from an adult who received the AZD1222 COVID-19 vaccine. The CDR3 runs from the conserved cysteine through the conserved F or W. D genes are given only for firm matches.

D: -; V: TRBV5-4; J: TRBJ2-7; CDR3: CASSQAGTAAYEQYF
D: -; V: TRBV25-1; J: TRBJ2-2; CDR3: CASSEYGAGTGELFF
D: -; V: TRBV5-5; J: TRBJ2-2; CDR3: CASSPEGTRELFF
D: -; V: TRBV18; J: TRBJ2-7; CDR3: CASSPSGLSSYEQYF
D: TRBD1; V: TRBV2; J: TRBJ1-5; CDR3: CASSDRTGNSNQPQHF
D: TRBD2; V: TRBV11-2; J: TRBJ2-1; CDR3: CASSDRLAGGVNEQFF
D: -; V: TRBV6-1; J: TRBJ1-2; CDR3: CASSESGASYGYTF
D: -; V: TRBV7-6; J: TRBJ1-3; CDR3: CASSENPGGTGNTIYF
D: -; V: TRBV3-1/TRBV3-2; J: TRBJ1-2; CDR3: CASSQGAGDGYTF
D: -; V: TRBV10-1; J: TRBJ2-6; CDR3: CASSCSLRSHSRANVLTF
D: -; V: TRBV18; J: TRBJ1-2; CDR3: CASSSPRTYNTRGYTF
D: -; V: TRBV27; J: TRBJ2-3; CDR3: CATSTPGTDTQYF
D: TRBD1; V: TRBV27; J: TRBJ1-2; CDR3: CASSYRGEGYGYTF
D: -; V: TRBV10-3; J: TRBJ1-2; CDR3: CASLRGLNYGYTF
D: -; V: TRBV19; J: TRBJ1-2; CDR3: CASSIITGGGYTF
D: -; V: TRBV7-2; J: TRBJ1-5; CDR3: CASSLGSGAGNQPQHF
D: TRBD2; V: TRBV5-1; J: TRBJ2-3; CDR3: CASSLSYRLAGTDTQYF
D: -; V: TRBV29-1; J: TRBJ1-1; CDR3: CSVDAGGNTEAFF
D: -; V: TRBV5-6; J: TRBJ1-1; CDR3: CASSLTTNTEAFF
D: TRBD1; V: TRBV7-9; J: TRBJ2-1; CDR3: CASSSTRGHLDEQFF
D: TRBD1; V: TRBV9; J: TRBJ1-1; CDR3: CASSVRQGPNTEAFF
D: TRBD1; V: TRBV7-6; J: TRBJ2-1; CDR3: CASSLAWTTGGKNEQFF
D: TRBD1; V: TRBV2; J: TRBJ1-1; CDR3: CASSDKVTGALNTEAFF
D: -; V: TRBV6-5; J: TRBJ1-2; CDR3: CASSPTGPVINGYTF
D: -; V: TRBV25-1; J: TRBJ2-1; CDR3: CASSGFVYNEQFF
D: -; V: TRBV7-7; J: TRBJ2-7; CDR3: CASSYAEGGYEQYF
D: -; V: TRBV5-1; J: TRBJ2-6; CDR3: CASSFGANSGANVLTF
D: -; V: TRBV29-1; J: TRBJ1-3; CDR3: CSARKSSGNTIYF
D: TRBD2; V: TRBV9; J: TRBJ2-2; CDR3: CASSVGTSGATGELFF
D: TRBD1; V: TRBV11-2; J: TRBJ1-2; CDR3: CASSDRGRNGYTF
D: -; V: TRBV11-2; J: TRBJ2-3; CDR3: CASSSQGGLGTQYF
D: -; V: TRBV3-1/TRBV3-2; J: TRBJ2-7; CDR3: CASSQRRVLLGGEQYF
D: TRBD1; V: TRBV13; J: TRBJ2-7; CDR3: CASSLGGQIYEQYF
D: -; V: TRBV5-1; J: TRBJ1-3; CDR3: CASSLGQASGNTIYF
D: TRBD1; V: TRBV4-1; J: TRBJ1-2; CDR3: CASSLPGTGQGYTF
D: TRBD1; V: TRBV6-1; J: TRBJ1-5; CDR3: CASSEIGTGGKSNQPQHF
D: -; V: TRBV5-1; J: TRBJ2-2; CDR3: CASRSEPNPSSGELFF
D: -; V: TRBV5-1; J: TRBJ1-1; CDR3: CASSFRGENTEAFF
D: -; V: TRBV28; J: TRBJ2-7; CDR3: CASSPSSGPIYEQYF
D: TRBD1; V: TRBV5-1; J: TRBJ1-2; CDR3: CASSGTGAISYGYTF
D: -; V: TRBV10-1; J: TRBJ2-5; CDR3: CASSELTASGETQYF
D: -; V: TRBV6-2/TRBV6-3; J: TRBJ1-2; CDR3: CASSYALLYGYTF
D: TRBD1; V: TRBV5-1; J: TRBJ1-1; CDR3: CASSVRGAMNTEAFF
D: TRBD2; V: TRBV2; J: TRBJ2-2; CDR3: CASSVLAGIGELFF
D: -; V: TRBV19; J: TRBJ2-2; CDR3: CASTQGRVGTGELFF
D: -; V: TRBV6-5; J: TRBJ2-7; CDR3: CASKVTLQSYEQYF
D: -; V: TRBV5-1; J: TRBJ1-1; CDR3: CASSLGQQNTEAFF
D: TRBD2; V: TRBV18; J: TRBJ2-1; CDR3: CASSPSSGVYNEQFF
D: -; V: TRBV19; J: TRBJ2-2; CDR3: CASRWENTGELFF
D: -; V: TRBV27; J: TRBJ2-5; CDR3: CASSSPRGGQETQYF
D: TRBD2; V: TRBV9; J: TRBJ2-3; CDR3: CASSVESSGHTDTQYF
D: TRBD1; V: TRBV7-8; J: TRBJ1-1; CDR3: CASSLATGVGTEAFF
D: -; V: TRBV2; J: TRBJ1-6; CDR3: CASSDAGSYNSPLHF
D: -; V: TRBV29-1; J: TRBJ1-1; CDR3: CSGRTGMNTEAFF
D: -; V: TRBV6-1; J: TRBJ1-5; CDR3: CASSEAHGEGRGPQHF
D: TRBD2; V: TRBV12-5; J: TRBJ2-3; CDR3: CASGLGTSGGSDTQYF
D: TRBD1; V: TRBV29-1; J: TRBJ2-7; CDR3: CSVHKGTGVTREQYF
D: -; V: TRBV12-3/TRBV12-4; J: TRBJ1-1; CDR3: CASSPPRATEAFF
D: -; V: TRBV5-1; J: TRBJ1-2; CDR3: CASSPRADRGGPSTF
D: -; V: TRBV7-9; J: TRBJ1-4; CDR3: CASSLKYDPEKLFF